This record covers a single T cell receptor (beta chain). What it recognizes is unknown. The germline gene is not matched at one end of the junction; a read error may be the cause. Progressors' blood was drawn at hyperthyroidism diagnosis, before ophthalmopathy symptoms. The record originates from a study of T cells in Graves' hyperthyroidism and ophthalmopathy. Study conclusions and caveats: Blood held most thyroid clonotypes expanded above 0.001 frequency.

TCR beta CDR3 sequences were amplified from RNA transcripts. Primed by the HTBI set, a first-round RT-PCR was run on the TCR CDR3. TCRdb reanalysed the multiplex PCR reads using MiXCR and keeps one entry per CDR3 protein. The sample gives around 700,000 distinct CDR3 sequences, around 20% of which show up once; around 17% is in the top ten. Sequenced input: blood. The sequence was obtained from a woman aged 45-65 years with Graves' hyperthyroidism that later progressed to Graves' ophthalmopathy.

The CDR3 coding sequence is TGTGCCAACAGCTTAGACAGGGTTTCACCCCTCCACTTT. It translates to CANSLDRVSPLHF. The rearrangement links TRBV13 to TRBJ1-6; TRBD1 matches 7 bases. The CDR3 runs 13 residues. Germline CDR1 is PRHDT and CDR2 is FYEKMQ (reference sequence).